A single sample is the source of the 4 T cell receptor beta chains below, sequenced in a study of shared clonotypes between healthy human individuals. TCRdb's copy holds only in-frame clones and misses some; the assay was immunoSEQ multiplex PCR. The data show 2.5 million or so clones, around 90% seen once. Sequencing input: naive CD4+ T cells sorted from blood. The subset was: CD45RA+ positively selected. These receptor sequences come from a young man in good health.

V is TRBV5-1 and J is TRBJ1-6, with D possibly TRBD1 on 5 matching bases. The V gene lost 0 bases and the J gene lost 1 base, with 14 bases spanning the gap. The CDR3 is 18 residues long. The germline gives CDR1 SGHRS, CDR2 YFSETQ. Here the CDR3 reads CASSLVGQGRSYNSPLHF. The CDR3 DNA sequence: TGCGCCAGCAGCTTGGTGGGTCAGGGTCGGTCCTATAATTCACCCCTCCACTTT.

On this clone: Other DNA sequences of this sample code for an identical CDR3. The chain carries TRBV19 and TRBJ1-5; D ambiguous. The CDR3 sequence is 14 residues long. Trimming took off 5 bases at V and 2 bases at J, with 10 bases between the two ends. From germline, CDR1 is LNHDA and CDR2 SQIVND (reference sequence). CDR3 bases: TGTGCCAGTAGTCAAGGGCAGGGCAATCAGCCCCAGCATTTT. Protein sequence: CASSQGQGNQPQHF.

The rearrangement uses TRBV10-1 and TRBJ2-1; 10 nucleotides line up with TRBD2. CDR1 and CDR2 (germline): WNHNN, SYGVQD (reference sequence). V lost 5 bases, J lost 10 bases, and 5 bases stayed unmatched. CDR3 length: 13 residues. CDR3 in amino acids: CASSSGGVGEQFF. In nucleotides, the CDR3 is TGCGCCAGCAGTAGCGGGGGGGTCGGAGAGCAGTTCTTC.

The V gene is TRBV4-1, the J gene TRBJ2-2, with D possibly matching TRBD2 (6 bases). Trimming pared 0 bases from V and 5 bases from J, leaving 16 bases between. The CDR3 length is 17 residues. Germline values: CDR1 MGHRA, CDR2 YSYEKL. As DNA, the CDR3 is TGCGCCAGCAGCCAAGATCGGGTAGCGGTAAGAACCGGGGAGCTGTTTTTT. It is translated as CASSQDRVAVRTGELFF.